Listed below are T cell receptor beta chains from one sample, sequenced in a study of technical replicates of blood from several donors. The protocol was immunoSEQ multiplex PCR, while the TCRdb copy is restricted to in-frame clones and leaves out a portion. The sample has 70,000 to 85,000 clones; around 92% are singletons. Sequencing was carried out using T cells isolated from PBMCs. The receptors were sampled from a human donor in good health. Both conserved end residues are trimmed from each CDR3. Clone size is given for some rows only: seen once, a few or many times, or a class if the clone is expanded.

TRBV13	TRBJ1-2	-	ASSLEKSLRHLGYT
TRBV27	TRBJ2-7	once	ASSFGTDYEQY
TRBV5-1	TRBJ1-2	few	ASSVWTGANYGYT
TRBV6-4	TRBJ1-2	-	ASSDHGRLGGYT
TRBV7-2	TRBJ1-1	few	ASSLTKGYTEAF
TRBV4-1	TRBJ1-5	few	ASSRTGTGDNQPQH
TRBV5-8	TRBJ2-3	-	ASRPGTSGRGTDTQY
TRBV10-3	TRBJ1-1	-	AISGDRGSEAF
TRBV11-2	TRBJ1-3	-	ASSWSRTEGTSGNTIY
TRBV6-1	TRBJ1-2	once	ASSADRLGYGYT
TRBV7-2	TRBJ1-2	-	ASSLGPSEGRSGYT
TRBV14	TRBJ2-3	-	ASSQGQYTDTQY
TRBV5-1	TRBJ2-1	-	ASSLGVGGPLNEQF
TRBV19	TRBJ1-1	-	ASFSGGTEAF